Sequencing of this TCR beta chain was carried out in a study of blood T cell repertoires in COVID-19. Study as a whole: The United States, Italy and Spain supplied acute and convalescent COVID-19 samples.

The study counted Cohort 3 donors as recovered given two negative PCRs, clearance, or symptom resolution. The V end lost 4 bases, the J end lost 2 bases, and 15 bases lay between the germline ends. CDR1 and CDR2 (germline): SGHRS, YFSETQ. This CDR3 has 15 residues. Authors' methods: How many nucleated cells were present was estimated from reference gene primer amplification. The table came from immunoSEQ multiplex PCR; TCRdb's copy has only in-frame clones and leaves some out. V and J calls and clone size are given by that table; D and trimming were obtained from the DNA. The sample records roughly 350,000 clones, 92% being singletons.

The sequence came from a woman in her twenties or thirties who had recovered from COVID-19. The chain is built from TRBV5-1 and TRBJ2-5, with a weak D call TRBD1 (6 bases). Sequencing was carried out using PBMCs or T cells enriched from blood (not recorded which). CDR3 bases: TGCGCCAGCAGCCAACAGGGTGGCCGGCAAGAGACCCAGTACTTC. Amino acid sequence: CASSQQGGRQETQYF.